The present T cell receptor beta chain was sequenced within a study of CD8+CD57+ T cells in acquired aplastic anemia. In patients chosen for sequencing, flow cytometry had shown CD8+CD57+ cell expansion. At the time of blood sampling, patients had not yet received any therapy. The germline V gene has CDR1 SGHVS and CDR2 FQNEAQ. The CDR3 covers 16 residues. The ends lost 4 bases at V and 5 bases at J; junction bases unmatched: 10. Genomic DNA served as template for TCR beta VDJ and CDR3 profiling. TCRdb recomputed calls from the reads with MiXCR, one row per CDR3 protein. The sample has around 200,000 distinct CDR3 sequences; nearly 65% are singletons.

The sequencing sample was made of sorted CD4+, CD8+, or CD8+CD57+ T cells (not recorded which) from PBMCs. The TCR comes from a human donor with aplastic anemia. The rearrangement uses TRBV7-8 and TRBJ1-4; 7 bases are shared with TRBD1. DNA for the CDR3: TGTGCCAGCAGCTCAGGGACAGCTAAGGCGAATGAAAAACTGTTTTTT. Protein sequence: CASSSGTAKANEKLFF.